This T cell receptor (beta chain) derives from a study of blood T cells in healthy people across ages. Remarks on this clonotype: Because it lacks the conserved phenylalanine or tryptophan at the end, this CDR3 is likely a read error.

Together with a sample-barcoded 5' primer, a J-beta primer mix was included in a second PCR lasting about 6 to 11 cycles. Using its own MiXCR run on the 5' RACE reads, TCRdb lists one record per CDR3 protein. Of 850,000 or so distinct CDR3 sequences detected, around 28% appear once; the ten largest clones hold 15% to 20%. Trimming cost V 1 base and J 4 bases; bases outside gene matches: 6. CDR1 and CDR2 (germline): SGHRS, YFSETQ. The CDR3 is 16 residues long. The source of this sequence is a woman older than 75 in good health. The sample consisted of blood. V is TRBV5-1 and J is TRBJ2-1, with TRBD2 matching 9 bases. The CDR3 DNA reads TGCGCCAGCAGCTTGTACGCTAGCGGGGTATACAATGAGCAGTTCTGC. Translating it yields CASSLYASGVYNEQFC.